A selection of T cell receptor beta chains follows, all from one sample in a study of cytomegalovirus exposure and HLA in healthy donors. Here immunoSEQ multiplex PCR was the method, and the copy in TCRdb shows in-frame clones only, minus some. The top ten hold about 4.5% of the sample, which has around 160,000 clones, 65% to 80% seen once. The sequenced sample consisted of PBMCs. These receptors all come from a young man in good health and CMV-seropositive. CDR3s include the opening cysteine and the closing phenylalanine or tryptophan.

CDR3 protein: CASNLGKLAETYNEQFF
V gene: TRBV6-4
J gene: TRBJ2-1

CDR3 protein: CASSLAGGRDTDTQYF
V gene: TRBV5-1
J gene: TRBJ2-3

CDR3 protein: CASKDRSGSNQPQHF
V gene: TRBV19
J gene: TRBJ1-5

CDR3 protein: CAWSPLDRGDTGELFF
V gene: TRBV30
J gene: TRBJ2-2

CDR3 protein: CSAPRGVGYGYTF
V gene: TRBV29-1
J gene: TRBJ1-2

CDR3 protein: CASKDRGDLDYGYTF
V gene: TRBV27
J gene: TRBJ1-2

CDR3 protein: CASSAQGAESYNEQFF
V gene: TRBV5-4
J gene: TRBJ2-1

CDR3 protein: CSARRGSGNTIYF
V gene: TRBV29-1
J gene: TRBJ1-3

CDR3 protein: CASTRDYGYTF
V gene: TRBV2
J gene: TRBJ1-2

CDR3 protein: CASSFAGENTEAFF
V gene: TRBV7-3
J gene: TRBJ1-1